Shown below are 23 T cell receptor beta chains from a single sample sequenced in a study of Ad26.COV2.S vaccination and SARS-CoV-2 variants. The table came from immunoSEQ multiplex PCR; TCRdb's copy has only in-frame clones and leaves some out. The top ten clones hold about 1.7% of a sample with hundreds of thousands of clones, around 92% of them seen once. Treatment given: 15 to 20 received Ad26.COV2.S at low or high dose, single or two shots; 5 received placebo; per-sample allocation not given. Collection of samples fell on day 63 after the first vaccine or placebo injection. The sequenced sample was peripheral blood, obtained in a trial of Ad26.COV2.S vaccine versus placebo. The source of these receptors is a person aged 18-60 years who received the Ad26.COV2.S COVID-19 vaccine or a placebo.

The V call is TRBV11-2, the J call TRBJ2-1, with D possibly TRBD2 on 7 matching bases. Per the germline V gene, CDR1 is SGHAT and CDR2 is FQNNGV. V was shortened by 9 bases and J by 8 bases, with 17 bases between the two germline ends. CDR3 size: 13 residues. The CDR3: CASKGGSKDEQFF. Here the CDR3 DNA reads TGTGCCAGTAAGGGGGGGAGTAAAGATGAGCAGTTCTTC. The full variable domain, with the rest looked up from reference TRBV11-2 and TRBJ2-1, is EAGVAQSPRYKIIEKRQSVAFWCNPISGHATLYWYQQILGQGPKLLIQFQNNGVVDDSQLPKDRFSAERLKGVDSTLKIQPAKLEDSAVYLCASKGGSKDEQFFGPGTRLTVL.

DNA for the CDR3: TGCGCCAGCAGCTTGGGAGCTGACAGAAGAAACACTGAAGCTTTCTTT. Its translation: CASSLGADRRNTEAFF. This chain connects TRBV5-1 to TRBJ1-1, with D perhaps matching TRBD1 (5 bases). The germline V and J ends were trimmed by 0 bases and 2 bases, with 14 bases remaining between them. CDR1 is SGHRS and CDR2 is YFSETQ in the germline V gene. The CDR3 is 16 residues long.

V and J are TRBV24-1 and TRBJ1-1, with D possibly being TRBD1 (5 bases). Between the trimmed V and J ends, which lost 4 bases and 3 bases, there was a span of 14 bases. CDR3 length: 15 amino acids. Germline lookup yields CDR1 KGHDR and CDR2 SFDVKD. In DNA form, the CDR3 reads TGTGCCACCAGTGAGGGCAGGGTCCAGGACACTGAAGCTTTCTTT. Protein product: CATSEGRVQDTEAFF.

The chain combines TRBV30 with TRBJ2-3; D possibly uses TRBD1 or TRBD2 (6 bases each). Germline CDR1 reads GTSNPN; CDR2 reads SVGIG (reference sequence). The CDR3 sequence is 10 residues long. V lost 5 bases and J 8 bases, leaving 8 bases between the germline ends. CDR3 amino acids: CAWRGPTQYF. The CDR3 region has the DNA TGTGCCTGGCGGGGGCCTACGCAGTATTTT. Drawing the rest from reference TRBV30 and TRBJ2-3, the complete variable domain is SQTIHQWPATLVQPVGSPLSLECTVEGTSNPNLYWYRQAAGRGLQLLFYSVGIGQISSEVPQNLSASRPQDRQFILSSKKLLLSDSGFYLCAWRGPTQYFGPGTRLTVL.

Note on this clone: The sample contains more than one DNA sequence encoding this CDR3. This sequence joins TRBV4-3 and TRBJ2-3; D is ambiguous. Trimming took 0 bases from V and 2 from J, leaving 12 bases between them. The CDR3 sequence is 16 residues long. The germline CDR1 and CDR2 sequences are LGHNA and YSLEER. The CDR3 spells CASSQDFDGPTDTQYF. DNA for the CDR3: TGCGCCAGCAGCCAAGATTTCGACGGGCCCACAGATACGCAGTATTTT.

V gene TRBV18 combines with J gene TRBJ2-1; 12 bases align to TRBD2. CDR3 length: 16 residues. V shed 3 bases and J 7 bases; nucleotides not matched to a gene: 7. The germline gives CDR1 KGHSH, CDR2 LQKENI. The DNA of the CDR3 is TGTGCCAGCTCACCTTCTCTAGCGGGGGGGCGGAATGAGCAGTTCTTC. Its protein product is CASSPSLAGGRNEQFF.

The J gene is TRBJ2-2, the V gene TRBV27; possible D gene TRBD2, 6 bases. Trimming left V 2 bases short and J 4 bases short, with 14 bases between. This CDR3 spans 16 amino acids. CDR1 MNHEY and CDR2 SMNVEV come from the germline V gene (reference sequence). The CDR3, as DNA: TGTGCCAGCAGTTTACGCGGAGGGATAAGCACCGGGGAGCTGTTTTTT. This sequence encodes CASSLRGGISTGELFF.

This clone was detected once. V is TRBV10-3 and J is TRBJ2-3, with D perhaps TRBD1 (6 bases). This CDR3 has 12 residues. Germline V CDR1 and CDR2: ENHRY, SYGVKD. Trimming cost V 5 bases and J 6 bases, with 9 bases left between them. CDR3 DNA: TGTGCCATCAGTCTTACAGGGGATACGCAGTATTTT. Translation gives CAISLTGDTQYF.

The chain joins TRBV10-2 to TRBJ2-3; D uncertain. This CDR3 has 13 amino acids. In germline, CDR1 is WSHSY, CDR2 SAAADI. Trimming removed 0 bases at V and 6 bases at J, with 7 bases between. DNA for the CDR3: TGCGCCAGCAGTGAGTCGTGGGTGGATACGCAGTATTTT. Translation: CASSESWVDTQYF.

This sequence joins TRBV6-5 and TRBJ1-1; 9 bases map to TRBD1. CDR3 length: 13 residues. V was clipped by 3 bases and J by 5 bases; unmatched bases: 1. Germline V CDR1 and CDR2: MNHEY, SVGAGI. CDR3 DNA: TGTGCCAGCAGTTATGGACAGGGGACTGAAGCTTTCTTT. Amino acid sequence: CASSYGQGTEAFF.

The J gene is TRBJ2-1, the V gene TRBV19, with a possible D match to TRBD1 (5 bases). V was cut by 7 bases and J by 4 bases, with 14 bases left in between. CDR3 size: 14 residues. The germline CDR1 and CDR2 sequences are LNHDA and SQIVND (reference sequence). The CDR3: CASIAGIGYNEQFF. CDR3 sequence (DNA): TGTGCCAGTATAGCAGGGATAGGGTACAATGAGCAGTTCTTC.

The chain joins TRBV6-6 to TRBJ2-3; TRBD2 agrees at 7 bases. V dropped 7 bases and J dropped 3; count of bases not matched to a gene: 4. This CDR3 region has 13 residues. Per germline, CDR1 MNHNY and CDR2 SVGAGI (reference sequence). CDR3: CASKISGTDTQYF. CDR3 bases: TGTGCCAGCAAAATTAGCGGGACAGATACGCAGTATTTT.

The gene calls are TRBV7-2 and TRBJ2-7, with 10 bases matching TRBD1. Germline V gene data show CDR1 as SGHTA and CDR2 as FQGNSA. This CDR3 region has 14 residues. Trimming cost V 4 bases and J 7 bases; bases outside gene matches: 7. CDR3 DNA sequence: TGTGCCAGCAGCTCTCGGACAGGGGGATATGAGCAGTACTTC. Its translation is CASSSRTGGYEQYF.

CDR3 residues: CASSRGTGVYNEQFF. The CDR3 bases are TGTGCCAGCAGCCGAGGGACAGGGGTGTACAATGAGCAGTTCTTC. The chain recombines TRBV27 with TRBJ2-1; the match to TRBD1 covers 10 bases. The V and J ends lost 6 bases and 4 bases, in that order; junction bases with no gene match: 6. The CDR3 sequence is 15 residues long. Germline values: CDR1 MNHEY, CDR2 SMNVEV (reference sequence).

The chain is built from TRBV6-6 and TRBJ2-3; a weak D match, TRBD1 (6 bases). Per the germline V gene, CDR1 is MNHNY and CDR2 is SVGAGI (reference sequence). The CDR3 is made up of 16 amino acids. The V end was cut by 0 bases, the J end by 2 bases, with 12 bases between. As DNA, the CDR3 is TGTGCCAGCAGTTACTCGAGGCAGGGGTTCACAGATACGCAGTATTTT. It is translated as CASSYSRQGFTDTQYF.

V gene TRBV7-2 combines with J gene TRBJ2-6; tentative D call: TRBD2 (6 bases). V gave up 11 bases and J gave up 0 bases, with 14 bases separating them. Looked up from germline, CDR1 is SGHTA and CDR2 is FQGNSA. There are 15 residues in the CDR3. The CDR3 nucleotides read TGTGCCGGAAGGGCGGGGAGCTCTGGGGCCAACGTCCTGACTTTC. Translated: CAGRAGSSGANVLTF.

This CDR3 is CASSPAAGVSGYTF. CDR3 DNA: TGTGCCAGCAGCCCGGCCGCGGGTGTTAGTGGCTACACCTTC. The rearrangement joins TRBV28 to TRBJ1-2; no definite D call. The CDR3 totals 14 residues. Trimming took off 6 bases at V and 7 bases at J, with 18 bases between the two ends. Germline-derived CDR1 and CDR2 are MDHEN and SYDVKM.

The CDR3 sequence: CASSLGQPQPQHF. The CDR3 coding sequence is TGTGCCAGCAGCTTAGGACAGCCTCAGCCCCAGCATTTT. The chain has TRBV7-2 and TRBJ1-5, with a tentative D call TRBD1 (5 bases). The CDR3 runs 13 residues. Trimming removed 1 base at V and 6 bases at J, with 7 bases between. Germline V CDR1 and CDR2: SGHTA, FQGNSA.

In regard to this clone: Other nucleotide sequences from this sample produce the same CDR3. This sequence joins TRBV27 and TRBJ2-3; D ambiguous. The CDR3 extends over 11 amino acids. Germline V gene sequence: CDR1 MNHEY, CDR2 SMNVEV (reference sequence). Deletions cut 5 bases from V and 3 bases from J, with 3 bases between. The CDR3 protein is CASSTTDTQYF. The DNA for the CDR3 is TGTGCCAGCAGTACGACAGATACGCAGTATTTT.

The CDR3 protein is CATSDFGTGGETQYF. The CDR3 DNA sequence: TGTGCCACCAGTGATTTCGGGACAGGGGGGGAGACCCAGTACTTC. The rearrangement uses TRBV24-1 and TRBJ2-5; TRBD1 agrees at 11 bases. CDR1 is KGHDR and CDR2 is SFDVKD in the germline V gene. The J segment lost 5 bases and the V segment lost 1 base, leaving 2 bases of the junction unmatched. This CDR3 region has 15 residues.

This chain links TRBV11-2 with TRBJ2-5; no clear D. Germline CDR1 is SGHAT and CDR2 is FQNNGV. V was shortened by 1 base and J by 5 bases, with 11 bases between the two germline ends. The CDR3 is 14 residues long. The CDR3 is CASSLGGKWETQYF. DNA of the CDR3: TGTGCCAGCAGCTTAGGGGGTAAATGGGAGACCCAGTACTTC.

This chain connects TRBV19 to TRBJ2-3; 10 nucleotides match TRBD2. Per the germline V gene, CDR1 is LNHDA and CDR2 is SQIVND (reference sequence). The CDR3 contains 15 residues. The V segment lost 5 bases and the J segment 5 bases; nucleotides outside the gene matches: 7. The CDR3: CASSVLAGTIDTQYF. CDR3 DNA: TGTGCCAGTAGTGTACTAGCGGGGACTATAGATACGCAGTATTTT.

This rearrangement joins TRBV18 to TRBJ2-1; perhaps D is TRBD1 or TRBD2 (5 bases each). Germline CDR1 and CDR2: KGHSH and LQKENI. This CDR3 has 15 residues. V was clipped by 2 bases and J by 5 bases, with 13 bases between them. The CDR3 coding sequence is TGTGCCAGCTCACCATCATCCGGGGCTCACAATGAGCAGTTCTTC. It encodes CASSPSSGAHNEQFF.